The sequence of this TCR beta chain was determined in a study of graft-versus-host responses after intestinal transplantation. The wider study: Transplant recipients had multivisceral, liver-intestinal, or isolated intestinal grafts. After anti-thymocyte globulin induction, recipients took tacrolimus and steroids for approximately 3 years.

For this clone: The antigen is undetermined.

V lost 6 bases and J 1 base, leaving 10 bases between the germline ends. Germline-derived CDR1 and CDR2 are MNHEY and SVGAGI. The CDR3 runs 14 residues. Regarding the study as a whole: Recipient marrow harbored GvH clones, some of which surfaced first in ileum or blood.

Only in-frame clones appear in the TCRdb table, and some are missing; sequencing was by immunoSEQ multiplex PCR. The sample shows more than 95,000 clones, 90% of them seen only once. This TCR came from a human donor who received an intestinal transplant. Sequenced material: unstimulated CD4+ T cells sorted from spleen or lymph node cells, taken before intestinal transplant. V and J are TRBV6-5 and TRBJ1-5; D unresolved. The chain's CDR3 is CASSRPGSNQPQHF. The DNA for the CDR3 is TGTGCCAGCAGCCGACCGGGGAGCAATCAGCCCCAGCATTTT.